What follows is one TCR beta chain and its context. The antigen is unknown. CDR1 and CDR2 (germline): SGHRS, YFSETQ. Trimming took off 6 bases at V and 2 bases at J, with 15 bases between the two ends. This CDR3 region has 14 residues. TCRdb's table, derived via immunoSEQ multiplex PCR, lists solely in-frame clones and lacks some. The sample has about 16,000 clones, roughly three quarters seen once. This specimen belongs to a study of tumor-infiltrating lymphocytes in localized non-small cell lung cancer. About the research overall: Some samples were collected after neoadjuvant chemotherapy; smokers, never-smokers and several histologies were included.

Overall study findings and caveats: Not all patients were TCR sequenced, owing to tissue quantity. T-cell fraction did not differ between immunotypes IM1 and IM2.

The receptor was derived from a human donor with non-small cell lung cancer. The chain combines TRBV5-1 with TRBJ2-7; weak D call: TRBD1 (5 bases). Source material: lung tumor tissue. As DNA, the CDR3 is TGCGCCAGCACACCTCTAGGGGTCCCCTACGAGCAGTACTTC. It codes for CASTPLGVPYEQYF.